The 3 T cell receptor beta chains presented below share a single source sample, sequenced in a study of cytomegalovirus exposure and HLA in healthy donors. Researchers ran the PCR with 60 Vbeta and 13 Jbeta primers. Here immunoSEQ multiplex PCR was the method, and the copy in TCRdb shows in-frame clones only, minus some. The repertoire includes 110,000 to 150,000 clones, approximately 79% of them detected once, and 1.5% to 2% sits in the top ten. Source material: PBMCs. These receptors all stem from a young woman in good health and CMV-seronegative.

This clone was seen a few times. The chain employs TRBV25-1 and TRBJ2-5; 13 nucleotides line up with TRBD2. CDR3 length: 18 residues. Per the germline V gene, CDR1 is MGHDK and CDR2 is SYGVNS. V shed 4 bases and J 2 bases; nucleotides not matched to a gene: 10. CDR3 coding DNA: TGTGCCAGCAGTGCACTAGCGGGGGGGCTTATTAATCAAGAGACCCAGTACTTC. Protein product: CASSALAGGLINQETQYF.

This clone was detected a few times. V usage is TRBV6-1 and J usage is TRBJ2-4, with D possibly being TRBD2 (5 bases). Germline CDR1 is MNHNS and CDR2 is SASEGT. The CDR3 loop spans 16 amino acids. V shed 1 base and J shed 6 bases, with 16 bases lying between them. In DNA form, the CDR3 reads TGTGCCAGCAGTGAAGTGAGGGAGATTAAGAGAAACATTCAGTACTTC. Its translation: CASSEVREIKRNIQYF.

This chain connects TRBV6-5 to TRBJ1-2; the match to TRBD1 covers 9 bases. Germline trimming cut 6 bases from V and 3 bases from J; bases unmatched to any gene: 8. The CDR3 is 15 residues long. Looked up from germline, CDR1 is MNHEY and CDR2 is SVGAGI. The CDR3 region is CASRAPGTGHYGYTF. CDR3 DNA sequence: TGTGCCAGCAGGGCCCCCGGGACAGGGCACTATGGCTACACCTTC.